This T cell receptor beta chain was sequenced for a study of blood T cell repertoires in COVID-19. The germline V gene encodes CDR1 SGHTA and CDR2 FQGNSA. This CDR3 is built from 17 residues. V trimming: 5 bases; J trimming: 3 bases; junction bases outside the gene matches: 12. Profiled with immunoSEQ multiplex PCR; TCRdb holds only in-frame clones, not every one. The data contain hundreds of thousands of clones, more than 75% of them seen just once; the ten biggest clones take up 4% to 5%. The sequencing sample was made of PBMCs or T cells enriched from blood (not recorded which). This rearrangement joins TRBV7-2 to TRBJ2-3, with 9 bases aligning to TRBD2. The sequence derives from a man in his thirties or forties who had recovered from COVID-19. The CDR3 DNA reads TGTGCCAGCAGCGAAGACGGTAGCGGGAGTTGGACAGATACGCAGTATTTT. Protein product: CASSEDGSGSWTDTQYF.